The T cell receptor (beta chain) described here comes from a study of blood T cell repertoires in COVID-19 (dated by TCRdb to 2018 to 2021). Broadly, across the study: The collaborator samples originated in the United States, Italy and Spain and spanned the acute and convalescent phases of COVID-19. The prospective study material was composed of cDNA or gDNA derived from T cells, B-cell-depleted T cells, or PBMCs. The dataset comprised deeply sampled blood TCRbeta repertoires from subjects exposed to, actively infected with, or recovered from COVID-19. The repertoires were released in a freely available public database meant as a resource for research on the immune response to SARS-CoV-2. Samples were obtained from the ongoing ImmuneRACE study (first 160 participants) and from 1,000 to 1,500 subjects provided by 6 global collaborators. A de-identified subject ID, COVID-19 status, age in years and sex were almost always included in the sample metadata. Where available, HLA class I and class II types were obtained from metadata supplied by the sample provider rather than from assay-based typing.

Participants in the prospective study were enrolled through a virtual design, were aged about 18 to 90 years, and lived in approximately 24 United States geographic areas. To assign participants to cohorts, the prospective study relied on clinical history that participants themselves reported in a screening survey and a study questionnaire. Each participant in the prospective study had whole blood, serum and a nasopharyngeal or oropharyngeal swab collected by mobile phlebotomists. Prospective study participants could optionally give additional blood draws and questionnaires over a roughly 2-month period. Before DNA extraction, blood samples from the prospective study were shipped at room temperature or frozen. As to this clone: What this receptor recognizes is not known. Per-base quality was not reported, and no clone a single base away is much larger than it.

Trimming costs V 7 bases and J 0 bases, and their ends lie 13 bases apart. Taken from the germline V gene, the CDR1 and CDR2 loops are MDHEN and SYDVKM. Inclusive of the bounding cysteine and phenylalanine, the CDR3 is 15 residues long. Only the CDR3 region is kept as DNA, spanning 45 bases read in frame from base 1. Findings and caveats that apply to the study as a whole: Clinical and demographic metadata were provided uncurated, with the amount varying by source and participant.

The immunoSEQ Assay, a bias-controlled multiplex PCR, was used to amplify TCRbeta CDR3 regions from genomic DNA. The authors' pipeline ran thus. Within the assay, amplification of reference gene primers was used to estimate how many nucleated cells each sample contained. To quantify the absolute abundance of each unique TCRbeta CDR3 rearrangement, sequence reads were collapsed and filtered. For each sample, productive Simpson clonality was calculated as the square root of Simpson's diversity index over productive rearrangements. Sourced from immuneACCESS, this table was stored by TCRdb with only in-frame sequences that have V and J called. A share of the clones is absent; for the studies checked, an unresolved V gene accounts for under half, and the remainder has no known explanation. V, J and clone size were drawn from that table, and D and trimming were deduced from the DNA. For this sample the table gives fewer than 250,000 clones, of which approximately 86% were detected only once. The ten top clones hold about 14% of the sample.

Rearrangement joined TRBV28 to TRBJ1-3; the D gene remains uncertain. Sequencing was done on a sample of PBMCs or T cells enriched from blood (not recorded which). The clonotype was recovered from a woman between 45 and 65 years old with acute COVID-19. CDR3 reads: CASITRISSGNTIYF. The nucleotide sequence reads TGTGCCAGCATTACCAGGATTTCCTCTGGAAACACCATATATTTT. Where the CDR3 stops, the reference TRBV28 and TRBJ1-3 genes take over; the full variable domain is DVKVTQSSRYLVKRTGEKVFLECVQDMDHENMFWYRQDPGLGLRLIYFSYDVKMKEKGDIPEGYSVSREKKERFSLILESASTNQTSMYLCASITRISSGNTIYFGEGSWLTVV.